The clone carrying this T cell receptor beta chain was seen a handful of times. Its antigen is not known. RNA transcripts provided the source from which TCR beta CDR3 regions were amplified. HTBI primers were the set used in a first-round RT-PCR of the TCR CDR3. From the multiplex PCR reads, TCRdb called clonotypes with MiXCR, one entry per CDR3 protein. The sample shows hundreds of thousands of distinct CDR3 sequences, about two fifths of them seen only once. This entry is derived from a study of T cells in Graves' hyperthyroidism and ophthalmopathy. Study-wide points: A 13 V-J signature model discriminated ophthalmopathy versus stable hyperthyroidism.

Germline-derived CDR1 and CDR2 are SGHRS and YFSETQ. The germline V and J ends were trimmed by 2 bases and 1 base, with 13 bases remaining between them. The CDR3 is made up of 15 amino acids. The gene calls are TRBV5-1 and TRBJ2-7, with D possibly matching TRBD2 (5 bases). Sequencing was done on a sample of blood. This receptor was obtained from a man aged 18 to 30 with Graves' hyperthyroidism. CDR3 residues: CASSLRRGGSYEQYF. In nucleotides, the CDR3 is TGCGCCAGCAGCTTAAGACGGGGTGGGTCCTACGAGCAGTACTTC.